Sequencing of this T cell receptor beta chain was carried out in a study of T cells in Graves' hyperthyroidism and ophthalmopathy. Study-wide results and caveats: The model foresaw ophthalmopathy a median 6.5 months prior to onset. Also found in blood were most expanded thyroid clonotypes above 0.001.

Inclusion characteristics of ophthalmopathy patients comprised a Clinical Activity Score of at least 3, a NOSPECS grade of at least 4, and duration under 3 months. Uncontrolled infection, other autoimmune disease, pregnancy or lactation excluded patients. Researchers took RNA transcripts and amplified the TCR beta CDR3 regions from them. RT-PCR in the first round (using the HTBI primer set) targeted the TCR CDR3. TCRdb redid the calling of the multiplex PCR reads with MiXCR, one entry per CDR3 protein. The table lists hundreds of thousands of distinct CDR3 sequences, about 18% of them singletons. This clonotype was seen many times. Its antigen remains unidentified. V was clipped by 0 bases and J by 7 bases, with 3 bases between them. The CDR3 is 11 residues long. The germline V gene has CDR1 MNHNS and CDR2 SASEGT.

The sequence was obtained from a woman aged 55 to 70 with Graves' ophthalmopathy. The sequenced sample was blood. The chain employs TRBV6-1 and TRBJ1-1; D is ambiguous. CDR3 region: CASSEAIEAFF. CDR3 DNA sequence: TGTGCCAGCAGTGAAGCTATTGAAGCTTTCTTT.